What follows describes a single T cell receptor beta chain. Authors' methods: Amplification of reference gene primers was used by the study to estimate nucleated cell counts. Clones were sequenced by immunoSEQ multiplex PCR, and TCRdb holds only the in-frame ones, with some missing. V, J and clone size were drawn from that table, and D and trimming were deduced from the DNA. The sample lists about 20,000 clones; roughly 90% were seen once. The record originates from a study of blood T cell repertoires in COVID-19. Study background: From T cells, B-cell-depleted T cells, or PBMCs came the material, which was cDNA or gDNA.

CDR3 size: 14 residues. CDR1 is LGHDT and CDR2 is YNNKEL in the germline V gene (reference sequence). J was trimmed by 7 bases and V by 4 bases; bases with no gene match: 7. The clonotype comes from a woman aged 60-75 years with active COVID-19. The chain combines TRBV3-1 (or the pseudogene TRBV3-2) with TRBJ1-1, with TRBD1 identical over 9 bases. Sequencing used peripheral blood. Here the CDR3 reads CASSLPGQGGEAFF. As DNA, the CDR3 is TGTGCCAGCAGCCTACCGGGACAGGGCGGTGAAGCTTTCTTT.